One and the same sample provided the 10 T cell receptor beta chains below, sequenced in a study of sequential checkpoint blockade in melanoma. Clones were sequenced by immunoSEQ multiplex PCR, and TCRdb holds only the in-frame ones, with some missing. Of roughly 20,000 clones in the sample, 60% to 80% were seen once. The treatment here: randomized to nivolumab then ipilimumab (arm A) or the reverse (arm B). The specimen comprised CD8+ T cells sorted from blood (inferred from file names), sampled from a patient given nivolumab and ipilimumab in sequence. The receptor source for this set is a human donor with melanoma.

The rearrangement uses TRBV11-2 and TRBJ1-2; TRBD1 matches at 10 bases. Trimming took 6 bases from V and 10 from J; bases not matched to a gene: 8. The germline CDR1 and CDR2 sequences are SGHAT and FQNNGV. This CDR3 comprises 13 residues. Written as DNA, the CDR3 is TGTGCCAGCAGTGAACCAGGGACAGGGGACTACACCTTC. This encodes CASSEPGTGDYTF.

As regards this clone: A far larger clone differs by one base, so this is likely a read error. Other nucleotide sequences from this sample produce the same CDR3. The chain links TRBV5-4 to TRBJ2-5; possibly TRBD2 for D (6 bases). Trimming removed 4 bases at V and 3 bases at J, with 10 bases between. CDR1 is SGHNT, CDR2 YYREEE, per germline (reference sequence). The CDR3 is 13 residues long. CDR3 amino acids: CASSHPGEETQYF. CDR3 nucleotide sequence: TGTGCCAGCAGCCACCCGGGGGAAGAGACCCAGTACTTC.

This clone was seen only once. The chain links TRBV7-9 to TRBJ2-7; TRBD2 agrees at 10 bases. Germline V CDR1 and CDR2: SEHNR, FQNEAQ (reference sequence). V shed 1 base and J 6 bases; nucleotides not matched to a gene: 9. The CDR3 is 16 amino acids. CDR3: CASSLDSSGSSPEQYF. As DNA, the CDR3 is TGTGCCAGCAGCTTAGATTCTAGCGGGAGTTCCCCCGAGCAGTACTTC.

The chain carries TRBV9 and TRBJ2-1; 9 positions agree with TRBD2. Germline loops: CDR1 SGDLS, CDR2 YYNGEE. The CDR3 is 15 residues long. Trimming at V came to 4 bases and at J to 12 bases, leaving 14 bases not matched to a gene. This CDR3 reads CASSPGLATDRGQFF. The CDR3 DNA reads TGTGCCAGCAGCCCCGGACTAGCGACCGACAGAGGGCAGTTCTTC.

The genes are TRBV29-1 and TRBJ2-3, with D possibly being TRBD2 (6 bases). The CDR3 has 15 amino acids. In germline, CDR1 is SQVTM, CDR2 ANQGSEA. V was shortened by 3 bases and J by 3 bases, with 16 bases between the two germline ends. CDR3 amino acids: CSVEPGPAGTDTQYF. The CDR3 bases are TGCAGCGTTGAGCCGGGGCCGGCGGGAACAGATACGCAGTATTTT.

V and J are TRBV6-4 and TRBJ2-3, with 15 bases fitting TRBD2. Losses at the gene ends were 2 bases for V and 4 bases for J; bases not matched to a gene: 1. This CDR3 comprises 16 residues. The germline V gene encodes CDR1 MRHNA and CDR2 SNTAGT. In DNA form, the CDR3 reads TGTGCCAGCAGTGACGGACTAGCGGGGGGGCCAGATACGCAGTATTTT. Translating it yields CASSDGLAGGPDTQYF.

CDR3 DNA: TGCGCCAGCACCGCACCACCGGGGACAGGGTACGTCCTGACTTTC. Amino acids: CASTAPPGTGYVLTF. V and J are TRBV10-2 and TRBJ2-6; 9 nucleotides match TRBD1. Germline V CDR1 and CDR2: WSHSY, SAAADI. CDR3 size: 15 residues. The V gene end was trimmed by 7 bases and the J gene end by 11 bases; junction bases not matched to a gene: 12.

The V gene is TRBV7-2, the J gene TRBJ2-3; 8 bases line up with TRBD1. This CDR3 is 17 amino acids long. Germline V gene lookup returns CDR1 SGHTA and CDR2 FQGNSA. Trimming took 2 bases from V and 4 from J; bases not matched to a gene: 11. The CDR3 protein is CASSLIGAGGQADTQYF. CDR3 nucleotide sequence: TGTGCCAGCAGCTTAATAGGGGCAGGGGGACAGGCAGATACGCAGTATTTT.

In the case of this clone: Since no conserved phenylalanine or tryptophan closes the CDR3, a read error is the likely cause. The DNA is omitted, as the CDR3 cannot be located on it reliably, and the CDR3 follows TCRdb's listing. The CDR3 sequence is CASSSVRDTIG. This rearrangement joins TRBV27 to TRBJ2-7; no check of the table's D call, TRBD1, against the DNA was made. The CDR3 comprises 11 residues, both ends counted. Germline CDR1 is MNHEY and CDR2 is SMNVEV (reference sequence).

This clone qualifies as medium-sized (0.01 to 0.1%). The chain carries TRBV28 and TRBJ2-7; no firm D call. The germline V and J ends were trimmed by 5 bases and 2 bases, with 22 bases remaining between them. The CDR3 has 17 residues. In germline, CDR1 is MDHEN, CDR2 SYDVKM. The CDR3 reads CASSIRTNTRNPYEQYF. CDR3 in DNA: TGTGCCAGCAGTATTCGAACGAATACGCGGAACCCCTACGAGCAGTACTTC.